This T cell receptor beta chain came from a study of molecular identifiers for immune sequencing clone quantification. One entry per CDR3 protein results from TCRdb running MiXCR on the PCR reads. The sample lists 460,000 or so distinct CDR3 sequences, 20% to 25% occurring once. For naive CD8 T cells, sorting used the CD8+CD4-CCR7+CD45RA+ phenotype. CDR3 length: 16 residues. V gave up 0 bases and J gave up 6 bases; unmatched junction bases: 10. Germline CDR1 is DFQATT and CDR2 is SNEGSKA (reference sequence). The chain couples TRBV20-1 to TRBJ2-2, with 7 bases aligning to TRBD2. This sequence was found in a human donor in good health. Some libraries in this study had Jurkat cell RNA spiked in. Sample: naive CD8+ T cells from blood, with Jurkat cell RNA spiked in. Specified subset: FACS-sorted CD8+CD4-CCR7+CD45RA+ naive T cells. This CDR3 reads CSARDLQAGSPGELFF. As DNA, the CDR3 is TGCAGTGCTAGAGATTTACAAGCGGGAAGTCCCGGGGAGCTGTTTTTT.